These 15 T cell receptor beta chains were all obtained from the same sample, sequenced in a study of Graves' ophthalmopathy and Graves' hyperthyroidism. RNA transcripts were the template, and TCR beta CDR3 regions were amplified from them. After a first-round RT-PCR with HTBI primers, a second-round multiplex PCR was run. From the multiplex PCR reads, TCRdb called clonotypes with MiXCR, one entry per CDR3 protein. The table lists 360,000 or so distinct CDR3 sequences, approximately 20% of them singletons. The specimen was peripheral blood. The receptors here all came from a woman aged 18-29 years with Graves' ophthalmopathy.

The chain uses TRBV10-3 and TRBJ2-1, with 13 bases identical to TRBD2. V dropped 10 bases and J dropped 6; count of bases not matched to a gene: 9. From germline, CDR1 is ENHRY and CDR2 SYGVKD. The CDR3 has 15 residues. As DNA, the CDR3 is TGTGCCAACGGACCCGGGACTAGCGGGACCAATGAGCAGTTCTTC. This translates into CANGPGTSGTNEQFF.

The table lists this clonotype with many counts. This chain connects TRBV20-1 to TRBJ2-7, with D possibly TRBD2 on 8 matching bases. Trimming took off 6 bases at V and 3 bases at J, with 27 bases between the two ends. The CDR3 has 17 amino acids. Germline CDR1 DFQATT, CDR2 SNEGSKA (reference sequence). The DNA for the CDR3 is TGCAGTGCGAGGGGGCCCTCGGTTTCGGGGGGGAGCTACGAGCAGTACTTC. Translated, it gives CSARGPSVSGGSYEQYF.

The table lists this clonotype with many counts. The chain uses TRBV20-1 and TRBJ2-7, with TRBD2 identical over 8 bases. After removal of 8 bases from V and 7 bases from J, the junction contained 10 bases not matched to a gene. This CDR3 is built from 12 residues. Looked up from germline, CDR1 is DFQATT and CDR2 is SNEGSKA (reference sequence). As DNA, the CDR3 is TGCAGTTTAGCGGGATGGAGATTAGAGCAGTACTTC. This sequence encodes CSLAGWRLEQYF.

The chain links TRBV6-5 to TRBJ1-1; the match to TRBD1 covers 8 bases. This CDR3 region has 16 residues. The ends lost 4 bases at V and 6 bases at J; junction bases unmatched: 13. Germline CDR1 MNHEY, CDR2 SVGAGI. The CDR3 sequence: CASSSLGQVGVSEAFF. The DNA for the CDR3 is TGTGCCAGCAGTTCCCTGGGACAGGTTGGGGTGTCTGAAGCTTTCTTT.

This clonotype was counted at least ten times. The V gene is TRBV20-1, the J gene TRBJ2-7, with D possibly being TRBD1 (5 bases). There are 15 residues in the CDR3. Trimming left V 5 bases short and J 4 bases short, with 21 bases between. Germline V CDR1 and CDR2: DFQATT, SNEGSKA (reference sequence). The CDR3 reads CSARLPGPISYEQYF. The DNA for the CDR3 is TGCAGTGCTCGCCTCCCAGGGCCGATTTCATACGAGCAGTACTTC.

This clonotype was seen at least ten times. This may come from a read error, since a much larger clone is one base off. The V call is TRBV27, the J call TRBJ1-3; D ambiguous. Germline assignment: CDR1 MNHEY and CDR2 SMNVEV (reference sequence). The CDR3 loop spans 15 amino acids. DNA of the CDR3: TGTGCCGGCAGTTTACGGCAGAGCTCTGGAAACACCATATATTTT. Amino acid sequence: CAGSLRQSSGNTIYF.

This clonotype has at least ten counts. This sequence joins TRBV7-2 and TRBJ2-7; the D gene is possibly TRBD2 (5 bases). There are 12 residues in the CDR3. V was pared by 6 bases and J by 4 bases, with 10 bases between. Germline V gives CDR1 SGHTA, CDR2 FQGNSA. CDR3 amino acids: CASRPEGYEQYF. CDR3 sequence (DNA): TGTGCCAGCAGACCCGAGGGTTACGAGCAGTACTTC.

This clonotype has ten or more counts. The chain uses TRBV6-1 and TRBJ2-7; D unresolved. In germline, CDR1 is MNHNS, CDR2 SASEGT. The V end was cut by 3 bases, the J end by 4 bases, with 4 bases between. CDR3 size: 11 residues. The CDR3 DNA sequence: TGTGCCAGCAGTGACAGATACGAGCAGTACTTC. It codes for CASSDRYEQYF.

This clonotype was seen repeatedly, ten times or more. The chain employs TRBV7-8 and TRBJ1-2; D possibly corresponds to TRBD1 (6 bases). Between the trimmed V and J ends, which lost 5 bases and 0 bases, there was a span of 13 bases. Germline CDR1 and CDR2: SGHVS and FQNEAQ. This CDR3 is 15 amino acids long. The CDR3 coding sequence is TGTGCCAGCAGCACCCGACAGGAGTCTAACTATGGCTACACCTTC. Amino acids: CASSTRQESNYGYTF.

This clonotype was detected many times. One junction end disagrees with the germline gene, perhaps due to a read error. The chain carries TRBV12-3 or TRBV12-4 and TRBJ1-2; D uncertain. The CDR3 covers 13 residues. The CDR3 DNA reads TGTGCCAGCAGTTTACGAGGGAACTCTGGCTACACCTTC. Protein product: CASSLRGNSGYTF.

The chain is built from TRBV12-3 or TRBV12-4 and TRBJ1-1; tentatively, D is TRBD1 (6 bases). The CDR3 has 14 residues. V was clipped by 7 bases and J by 6 bases, with 18 bases between them. The CDR3 coding sequence is TGTGCCAGCACCACATCTCACAGGGCAGCTGAAGCTTTCTTT. Residues: CASTTSHRAAEAFF.

This clonotype was counted ten times or more. The chain has TRBV6-5 and TRBJ2-7; D not resolved. The V and J ends lost 5 bases and 3 bases respectively, with 17 bases between them. CDR1 and CDR2 (germline): MNHEY, SVGAGI. The CDR3 is 15 amino acids. The CDR3 loop is CASSHTPRAGYEQYF. In DNA, the CDR3 is TGTGCCAGCAGTCACACACCCCGCGCAGGCTACGAGCAGTACTTC.

This chain connects TRBV28 to TRBJ1-1; D gene uncertain. Germline V lookup: CDR1 MDHEN, CDR2 SYDVKM. The CDR3 consists of 15 residues. Deletions cut 10 bases from V and 4 bases from J, with 22 bases between. The CDR3 DNA sequence: TGTGCCACCCGTGTCGGACGGAAGATCGGCACTGAAGCTTTCTTT. Its translation is CATRVGRKIGTEAFF. Based on the CDR3 plus reference TRBV28 and TRBJ1-1, the full variable domain is DVKVTQSSRYLVKRTGEKVFLECVQDMDHENMFWYRQDPGLGLRLIYFSYDVKMKEKGDIPEGYSVSREKKERFSLILESASTNQTSMYLCATRVGRKIGTEAFFGQGTRLTVV.

This clonotype was seen a single time. This rearrangement joins TRBV28 to TRBJ1-1, with TRBD1 matching 10 bases. This CDR3 is 17 amino acids long. Per germline, CDR1 MDHEN and CDR2 SYDVKM. With 6 bases clipped from V and 0 bases from J, the junction kept 10 bases outside the gene matches. As DNA, the CDR3 is TGTGCCAGCAGGTCTACCGGGACAGGGGACTTGAACACTGAAGCTTTCTTT. Translating it yields CASRSTGTGDLNTEAFF.

This clonotype was observed a handful of times. This chain links TRBV11-2 with TRBJ2-2; 9 nucleotides match TRBD2. J gave up 3 bases and V 3 bases, and 8 bases lay outside the gene matches. The CDR3 is made up of 17 amino acids. The germline V gene encodes CDR1 SGHAT and CDR2 FQNNGV. The CDR3 region has the DNA TGTGCCAGCAGCTTTTCCACCGGGACTAGCCACACCGGGGAGCTGTTTTTT. This codes for CASSFSTGTSHTGELFF.